The T cell receptor beta chain described here comes from a study of beta chain features in type 1 diabetes. Study-wide background: Patients shared similar age, gender and cell yields with healthy donors.

The whole isolated RNA underwent reverse transcription, so sequencing captured expressed TCRB transcripts. A few million reads were obtained on average from naive, central memory and regulatory T cell samples. Produced via immunoSEQ multiplex PCR; TCRdb's table is partial and in-frame only. Of about 410,000 clones in the sample, around 14% are singletons; the top ten hold approximately 0.035%. Germline assignment: CDR1 SQVTM and CDR2 ANQGSEA. The CDR3 extends over 14 amino acids. Study-wide findings and caveats: A PCR bias possibly favoring shorter templates would apply equally to patients and controls.

In this sample, this clone turned up a few times. Its target is unknown. The source of this sequence is a man aged 25-40 years in good health. The sequenced sample consisted of naive CD4+ T cells from blood. The chain joins TRBV29-1 to TRBJ2-3; possible D gene TRBD1, 6 bases. CDR3 DNA sequence: TGCAGAGTGGCCACCGGGCAGGGGCCAGATACGCAGTATTTT. Translating gives CRVATGQGPDTQYF.